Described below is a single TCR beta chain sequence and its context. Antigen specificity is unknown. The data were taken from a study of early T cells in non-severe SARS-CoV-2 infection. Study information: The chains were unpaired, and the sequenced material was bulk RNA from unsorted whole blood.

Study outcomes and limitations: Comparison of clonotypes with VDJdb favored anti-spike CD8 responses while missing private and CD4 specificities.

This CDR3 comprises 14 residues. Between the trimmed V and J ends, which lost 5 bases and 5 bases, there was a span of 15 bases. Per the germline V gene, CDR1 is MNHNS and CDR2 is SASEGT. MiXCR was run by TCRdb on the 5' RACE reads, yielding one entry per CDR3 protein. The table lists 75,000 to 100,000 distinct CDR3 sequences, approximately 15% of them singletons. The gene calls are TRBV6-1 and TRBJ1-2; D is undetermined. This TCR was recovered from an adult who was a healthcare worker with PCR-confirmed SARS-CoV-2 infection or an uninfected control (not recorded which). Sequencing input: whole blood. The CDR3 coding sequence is TGTGCCAGCAGTCTCCACGGGCAGCCTTATGGCTACACCTTC. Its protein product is CASSLHGQPYGYTF.